This TCR beta chain was captured by sequencing in a study of identical twins. MiXCR was run by TCRdb on the 5' RACE reads, yielding one entry per CDR3 protein. This table has about 1.7 million distinct CDR3 sequences, around a third appearing once. Points on this clonotype: Its target is not known.

Whole-study results and caveats: Twin pairs' shared out-of-frame alpha sequences were enriched in low generation probability.

This CDR3 comprises 15 residues. Germline V gene data show CDR1 as SNHLY and CDR2 as FYNNEI. This receptor was identified in a newborn girl in good health. The chain links TRBV2 to TRBJ2-4; TRBD1 agrees at 9 bases. TRBJ2-7 matches the DNA end more closely, so the J call is doubtful. Sequenced input: cord blood. The CDR3 region has the DNA TGTGCCAGCAGCACCGGGACAGGGACGACCTACGAGCAGTACTTC. It yields the protein CASSTGTGTTYEQYF.